These 10 T cell receptor beta chains came from one sample sequenced in a study of response to subunit inactivated influenza vaccine. Via MiXCR, TCRdb re-called the RT-PCR reads, giving one row per CDR3 protein. The sample includes roughly 780,000 distinct CDR3 sequences, less than 20% seen only once; the top ten take under 13%. Material: PBMCs from blood, obtained 5 days after vaccination. Receptor source: a man in his fifties or sixties who received an inactivated influenza vaccine.

This clonotype was counted many times. The chain has TRBV29-1 and TRBJ1-4; possibly TRBD1 for D (5 bases). The CDR3 runs 16 residues. Trimming took off 3 bases at V and 4 bases at J, with 18 bases between the two ends. Germline assignment: CDR1 SQVTM and CDR2 ANQGSEA. The CDR3 DNA is TGCAGCGTTGAGTTGGTGGGGCCGGGAAATAATGAAAAACTGTTTTTT. It specifies CSVELVGPGNNEKLFF.

This clonotype was seen at least ten times. The V gene is TRBV5-6, the J gene TRBJ2-2; D is ambiguous. V dropped 4 bases and J dropped 1 base, with 23 bases sitting between them. Germline-derived CDR1 and CDR2 are SGHDT and YYEEEE. The CDR3 is 19 residues long. The chain's CDR3 is CASSPNGRYWQLNTGELFF. CDR3 coding DNA: TGTGCCAGCAGCCCCAATGGCCGGTATTGGCAGCTGAACACCGGGGAGCTGTTTTTT.

V usage is TRBV15 and J usage is TRBJ2-1, with D hard to call. There are 14 residues in the CDR3. Germline-derived CDR1 and CDR2 are LNHNV and YYDKDF (reference sequence). V dropped 0 bases and J dropped 5 bases, with 8 bases sitting between them. The CDR3 region has the DNA TGTGCCACCAGCAGAGATTGGCCCCACAATGAGCAGTTCTTC. Translated: CATSRDWPHNEQFF.

This clonotype was counted between two and nine times. The chain has TRBV2 and TRBJ2-3; D might be TRBD2 (6 bases). Between the trimmed V and J ends, which lost 6 bases and 9 bases, there was a span of 19 bases. Germline lookup yields CDR1 SNHLY and CDR2 FYNNEI. The CDR3 totals 14 residues. Written as DNA, the CDR3 is TGTGCCAGCAGGCGGGACTCCCCCCAAGCAACGCAGTATTTT. It specifies CASRRDSPQATQYF.

This clonotype was found a few times. The chain combines TRBV7-6 with TRBJ2-7, with D perhaps assigned TRBD1 or TRBD2 (5 bases each). The CDR3 contains 14 residues. V was trimmed by 5 bases and J by 2 bases, leaving 13 bases between them. Germline V CDR1 and CDR2: SGHVS, FNYEAQ. The CDR3 sequence: CASSLPGRAYEQYF. The CDR3 DNA follows: TGTGCCAGCAGCCTCCCGGGACGGGCCTACGAGCAGTACTTC.

The V call is TRBV4-2, the J call TRBJ2-2; 7 bases are a match to TRBD2. V trimming: 5 bases; J trimming: 7 bases; junction bases outside the gene matches: 4. There are 13 residues in the CDR3. Looked up from germline, CDR1 is LGHNA and CDR2 is YNFKEQ. CDR3 DNA: TGTGCCAGCAGCAAACGGACTAGCGGGGAGCTGTTTTTT. Protein product: CASSKRTSGELFF.

This clonotype was seen a few times. The chain recombines TRBV6-5 with TRBJ2-6; D gene unclear. CDR1 is MNHEY, CDR2 SVGAGI, per germline. Trimming shortened V by 0 bases and J by 2 bases, and 5 bases separated the two germline ends. The CDR3 sequence is 15 residues long. CDR3 residues: CASSYSLAGANVLTF. CDR3 nucleotide sequence: TGTGCCAGCAGTTACTCGTTGGCTGGGGCCAACGTCCTGACTTTC.

The table lists this clonotype with many counts. The CDR3 sequence: CSVRRDNSYEQYF. CDR3 DNA sequence: TGCAGCGTAAGACGGGACAACTCCTACGAGCAGTACTTC. This chain connects TRBV29-1 to TRBJ2-7; D possibly corresponds to TRBD1 (6 bases). Germline CDR1 is SQVTM and CDR2 is ANQGSEA. The V gene lost 6 bases and the J gene lost 0 bases, with 12 bases spanning the gap. The length of the CDR3 is 13 residues.

This clonotype was counted ten times or more. V gene TRBV29-1 combines with J gene TRBJ1-2, with 12 bases matching TRBD1. This CDR3 is 13 amino acids long. J gave up 8 bases and V 6 bases, and 7 bases lay outside the gene matches. Germline CDR1 and CDR2: SQVTM and ANQGSEA. In DNA, the CDR3 is TGCAGCGTAGGGACAGGGGGCCTAGGAGGCTACACCTTC. It encodes CSVGTGGLGGYTF. The full variable domain, rest sourced from reference TRBV29-1 and TRBJ1-2, is SAVISQKPSRDICQRGTSLTIQCQVDSQVTMMFWYRQQPGQSLTLIATANQGSEATYESGFVIDKFPISRPNLTFSTLTVSNMSPEDSSIYLCSVGTGGLGGYTFGSGTRLTVV.

This clonotype was found a few times. This sequence joins TRBV20-1 and TRBJ1-2, with 9 bases that match TRBD1. Germline V gene lookup returns CDR1 DFQATT and CDR2 SNEGSKA (reference sequence). CDR3 size: 14 residues. V lost 6 bases to trimming and J lost 4 bases; unmatched junction nucleotides: 9. The chain's CDR3 is CSASLQDRGYGYTF. In DNA form, the CDR3 reads TGCAGTGCCAGCCTTCAGGACAGGGGCTATGGCTACACCTTC.